A single sample gave rise to the 26 T cell receptor beta chains below, sequenced in a study of CD8 T cells in ankylosing spondylitis. In TCRdb, the 5' RACE reads were re-called with MiXCR into one record per CDR3 protein. This table holds fewer than 25,000 distinct CDR3 sequences, around 13% found once. The sequenced sample consisted of blood. These receptors all come from a male donor with ankylosing spondylitis or in good health (not recorded which).

The sample holds a few counts of this clonotype. The chain recombines TRBV20-1 with TRBJ1-5, with D unclear. The CDR3 has 13 residues. Germline loops: CDR1 DFQATT, CDR2 SNEGSKA (reference sequence). V was clipped by 4 bases and J by 4 bases, with 11 bases between them. The CDR3 DNA sequence: TGCAGTGCTACCGGTTTCGGGAATCAGCCCCAGCATTTT. This sequence encodes CSATGFGNQPQHF.

V is TRBV27 and J is TRBJ2-1; 7 bases fit TRBD2. This CDR3 is built from 16 residues. V shed 1 base and J 4 bases; nucleotides not matched to a gene: 7. Per germline, CDR1 MNHEY and CDR2 SMNVEV (reference sequence). CDR3 amino acids: CASSLLASGKYNEQFF. The CDR3 DNA sequence: TGTGCCAGCAGTTTATTGGCCAGCGGGAAATACAATGAGCAGTTCTTC.

This chain links TRBV7-9 with TRBJ1-4; no definite D call. The CDR3 is 15 amino acids. V lost 5 bases to trimming and J lost 8 bases, with 18 bases between them. Germline V lookup: CDR1 SEHNR, CDR2 FQNEAQ (reference sequence). CDR3 amino acids: CASSRPAWEEEKLFF. CDR3 nucleotide sequence: TGTGCCAGCAGCCGCCCGGCGTGGGAAGAAGAAAAACTGTTTTTT.

J is TRBJ2-1 and V is TRBV2; 10 positions agree with TRBD1. This CDR3 region has 13 residues. J was trimmed by 7 bases and V by 7 bases; bases with no gene match: 4. Germline V CDR1 and CDR2: SNHLY, FYNNEI. CDR3 nucleotide sequence: TGTGCCAGCAAAGAGGACAGGGGGAATGAGCAGTTCTTC. Amino acid sequence: CASKEDRGNEQFF. The variable domain in full, completed from reference TRBV2 and TRBJ2-1, reads EPEVTQTPSHQVTQMGQEVILRCVPISNHLYFYWYRQILGQKVEFLVSFYNNEISEKSEIFDDQFSVERPDGSNFTLKIRSTKLEDSAMYFCASKEDRGNEQFFGPGTRLTVL.

V is TRBV7-3 and J is TRBJ1-4, with D possibly matching TRBD1 (5 bases). Looked up from germline, CDR1 is SGHTA and CDR2 is FQGTGA. The V gene lost 3 bases and the J gene lost 5 bases, with 7 bases spanning the gap. The CDR3 is made up of 13 amino acids. CDR3 bases: TGTGCCAGCAGCTTGGGACCGAATGAAAAACTGTTTTTT. It specifies CASSLGPNEKLFF.

A few counts support this clonotype. The chain carries TRBV7-2 and TRBJ1-5, with D maybe TRBD1 (5 bases). V was trimmed by 5 bases and J by 5 bases, leaving 13 bases between them. Germline V CDR1 and CDR2: SGHTA, FQGNSA. The CDR3 loop spans 14 amino acids. The CDR3: CASSGTGGDQPQHF. The CDR3 nucleotides are TGTGCCAGCAGCGGGACGGGGGGGGATCAGCCCCAGCATTTT. The full variable domain, with the rest looked up from reference TRBV7-2 and TRBJ1-5, is GAGVSQSPSNKVTEKGKDVELRCDPISGHTALYWYRQSLGQGLEFLIYFQGNSAPDKSGLPSDRFSAERTGGSVSTLTIQRTQQEDSAVYLCASSGTGGDQPQHFGDGTRLSIL.

This clonotype was counted ten times or more. The V call is TRBV11-2, the J call TRBJ1-1, with D unclear. Trimming pared 5 bases from V and 2 bases from J, leaving 3 bases between. The CDR3 loop spans 11 amino acids. Germline CDR1 SGHAT, CDR2 FQNNGV. The CDR3 coding sequence is TGTGCCAGCAGCATTAACACTGAAGCTTTCTTT. It codes for CASSINTEAFF.

This clonotype appeared many times. The rearrangement links TRBV15 to TRBJ2-4; 9 nucleotides line up with TRBD2. The V and J ends lost 9 bases and 6 bases, in that order; junction bases with no gene match: 12. The V gene's germline CDR1 is LNHNV and CDR2 YYDKDF (reference sequence). The CDR3 has 15 amino acids. The CDR3 reads CATSQWREGGNIQYF. The CDR3 DNA is TGTGCCACGTCGCAGTGGCGGGAGGGGGGAAACATTCAGTACTTC.

This sequence joins TRBV30 and TRBJ2-3; D is unresolved. The CDR3 loop spans 13 amino acids. The germline V and J ends were trimmed by 3 bases and 3 bases, with 10 bases remaining between them. The germline gives CDR1 GTSNPN, CDR2 SVGIG (reference sequence). CDR3 sequence: CAWRRLTTDTQYF. CDR3 nucleotides: TGTGCCTGGAGACGGCTTACTACAGATACGCAGTATTTT.

This clonotype came up many times. The CDR3 loop reads CASSFPGDPPTNEKLFF. In DNA form, the CDR3 reads TGTGCCAGCAGCTTCCCAGGGGACCCCCCAACTAATGAAAAACTGTTTTTT. The rearrangement uses TRBV5-5 and TRBJ1-4, with a weak D call TRBD1 (6 bases). The V and J ends lost 2 bases and 0 bases respectively, with 14 bases between them. The germline gives CDR1 SGHKS, CDR2 YYEKEE (reference sequence). The CDR3 is 17 residues long.

This clonotype showed up many times. V is TRBV5-1 and J is TRBJ2-3, with 8 nucleotides matching TRBD1. CDR3 length equals 15 residues. CDR1 is SGHRS, CDR2 YFSETQ, per germline. Losses at the gene ends were 2 bases for V and 1 base for J; bases not matched to a gene: 3. In DNA, the CDR3 is TGCGCCAGCAGCTTCTCGGGACAGGGCACAGATACGCAGTATTTT. Translated: CASSFSGQGTDTQYF.

The table lists this clonotype with a few counts. The chain recombines TRBV5-1 with TRBJ2-7, with D possibly TRBD2 on 6 matching bases. V shed 1 base and J shed 5 bases, with 13 bases lying between them. CDR3 size: 14 residues. The germline V gene encodes CDR1 SGHRS and CDR2 YFSETQ. As DNA, the CDR3 is TGCGCCAGCAGCTTGTGGCGACTAGAGGACGAGCAGTACTTC. Protein product: CASSLWRLEDEQYF.

This clonotype showed up many times. The CDR3 DNA reads as TGTGCCAGCAGCCCTAGCGGGAGGGTCACCGGGGAGCTGTTTTTT. It is translated as CASSPSGRVTGELFF. V usage is TRBV12-3 or TRBV12-4 and J usage is TRBJ2-2; the match to TRBD2 covers 12 bases. V was clipped by 6 bases and J by 4 bases; unmatched bases: 3. This CDR3 contains 15 residues.

This clonotype turned up a few times. The chain uses TRBV5-1 and TRBJ2-5; the D gene is possibly TRBD1 (6 bases). Germline CDR1 and CDR2: SGHRS and YFSETQ. The length of the CDR3 is 15 residues. V was cut by 0 bases and J by 2 bases, with 11 bases left in between. The CDR3 is CASSLVGGQQETQYF. The CDR3 nucleotides are TGCGCCAGCAGCTTGGTGGGCGGACAGCAAGAGACCCAGTACTTC.

This clonotype has at least ten counts. This chain links TRBV18 with TRBJ1-1; 9 bases map to TRBD1. The CDR3 is made up of 14 amino acids. Germline V gene sequence: CDR1 KGHSH, CDR2 LQKENI. The trim removed 4 bases at V and 5 bases at J, leaving 5 bases unmatched. The CDR3 reads CASSLGQGGTEAFF. CDR3 nucleotide sequence: TGTGCCAGCTCACTGGGACAGGGAGGAACTGAAGCTTTCTTT. Filled out from reference TRBV18 and TRBJ1-1, the complete variable domain reads NAGVMQNPRHLVRRRGQEARLRCSPMKGHSHVYWYRQLPEEGLKFMVYLQKENIIDESGMPKERFSAEFPKEGPSILRIQQVVRGDSAAYFCASSLGQGGTEAFFGQGTRLTVV.

This clonotype was recorded a few times. The chain carries TRBV12-3 or TRBV12-4 and TRBJ2-3; 16 nucleotides align to TRBD2. V trimming: 6 bases; J trimming: 4 bases; junction bases outside the gene matches: 10. This CDR3 has 18 amino acids. The CDR3 coding sequence is TGTGCCAGCAGATCCGGGACTAGCGGGAGGGCGGTCGCAGATACGCAGTATTTT. Translated, it gives CASRSGTSGRAVADTQYF.

This clonotype was counted many times. The V call is TRBV5-6, the J call TRBJ2-2, with 9 bases matching TRBD1. The germline CDR1 and CDR2 sequences are SGHDT and YYEEEE. Trimming cost V 4 bases and J 3 bases; bases outside gene matches: 7. The CDR3 spans 16 residues. The CDR3 reads CASSPFGTGHTGELFF. CDR3 in DNA: TGTGCCAGCAGCCCTTTTGGGACAGGGCACACCGGGGAGCTGTTTTTT.

The V gene is TRBV24-1, the J gene TRBJ2-5; the D is unclear. There are 15 residues in the CDR3. V lost 0 bases to trimming and J lost 3 bases, with 10 bases between them. The germline V gene has CDR1 KGHDR and CDR2 SFDVKD. CDR3 DNA: TGTGCCACCAGTGATTTGTTCGCAGCTGAAGAGACCCAGTACTTC. This codes for CATSDLFAAEETQYF.

The V call is TRBV7-9, the J call TRBJ1-4; D ambiguous. V lost 5 bases to trimming and J lost 0 bases, with 10 bases between them. Looked up from germline, CDR1 is SEHNR and CDR2 is FQNEAQ (reference sequence). The CDR3 extends over 15 amino acids. CDR3 amino acids: CASSEDGSTNEKLFF. CDR3 DNA sequence: TGTGCCAGCAGCGAGGACGGTTCAACTAATGAAAAACTGTTTTTT.

This clonotype was seen at least ten times. The chain carries TRBV6-5 and TRBJ2-6; D tentatively reads TRBD1 or TRBD2 (5 bases each). In germline, CDR1 is MNHEY, CDR2 SVGAGI. This CDR3 comprises 19 residues. Between the trimmed V and J ends, which lost 6 bases and 0 bases, there was a span of 21 bases. CDR3 bases: TGTGCCAGCAGACCAGCGCATCTCGTGGGGGTCTCTGGGGCCAACGTCCTGACTTTC. It encodes CASRPAHLVGVSGANVLTF.

This clonotype has a count of ten or more. The V and J genes are TRBV24-1 and TRBJ2-1, with 9 bases lining up with TRBD1. CDR1 and CDR2 from the germline V gene are KGHDR and SFDVKD. Unmatched junction bases numbered 4, after V lost 3 bases and J lost 2 bases. The CDR3 is 16 amino acids. The CDR3 region has the DNA TGTGCCACCAGTGATGGGGACAGGGTCGCCTACAATGAGCAGTTCTTC. Its translation is CATSDGDRVAYNEQFF.

Ten or more counts support this clonotype. The gene calls are TRBV5-1 and TRBJ2-5; 7 nucleotides agree with TRBD1. The V gene end was trimmed by 4 bases and the J gene end by 2 bases; junction bases not matched to a gene: 11. Germline-derived CDR1 and CDR2 are SGHRS and YFSETQ. The CDR3 is made up of 16 amino acids. For the CDR3, the DNA is TGCGCCAGCAGCCTGCGGCCGGGACAGACTCAAGAGACCCAGTACTTC. Protein product: CASSLRPGQTQETQYF.

This clonotype was detected ten times or more. This rearrangement joins TRBV2 to TRBJ2-6; 9 bases agree with TRBD1. Looked up from germline, CDR1 is SNHLY and CDR2 is FYNNEI. V was pared by 5 bases and J by 3 bases, with 5 bases of the junction left unmatched. The CDR3 loop spans 16 amino acids. CDR3 sequence reads: CASSRQGVSGANVLTF. The CDR3 bases are TGTGCCAGCAGTCGACAGGGGGTGAGTGGGGCCAACGTCCTGACTTTC.

This clonotype has a count of ten or more. The V gene is TRBV20-1, the J gene TRBJ2-1, with D possibly TRBD2 on 5 matching bases. The CDR3 has 11 residues. From germline, CDR1 is DFQATT and CDR2 SNEGSKA (reference sequence). The CDR3 DNA sequence: TGCAGCGTCTCGGGATACAATGAGCAGTTCTTC. It codes for CSVSGYNEQFF.

This clonotype was seen ten or more times. The chain employs TRBV29-1 and TRBJ1-1; no clear D gene. V dropped 4 bases and J dropped 11 bases, with 14 bases sitting between them. Per the germline V gene, CDR1 is SQVTM and CDR2 is ANQGSEA. The CDR3 sequence is 11 residues long. In DNA, the CDR3 is TGCAGCGTTGGAGGTGGGGAGTCGGCTTTCTTT. This sequence encodes CSVGGGESAFF.

V is TRBV4-3 and J is TRBJ2-2, with 8 bases that match TRBD2. The CDR3 has 13 residues. V shed 6 bases and J 6 bases; nucleotides not matched to a gene: 3. Germline V lookup: CDR1 LGHNA, CDR2 YSLEER. The CDR3, as DNA: TGCGCCAGCAGTAGCGGGGTCGCCGGGGAGCTGTTTTTT. Its translation is CASSSGVAGELFF.